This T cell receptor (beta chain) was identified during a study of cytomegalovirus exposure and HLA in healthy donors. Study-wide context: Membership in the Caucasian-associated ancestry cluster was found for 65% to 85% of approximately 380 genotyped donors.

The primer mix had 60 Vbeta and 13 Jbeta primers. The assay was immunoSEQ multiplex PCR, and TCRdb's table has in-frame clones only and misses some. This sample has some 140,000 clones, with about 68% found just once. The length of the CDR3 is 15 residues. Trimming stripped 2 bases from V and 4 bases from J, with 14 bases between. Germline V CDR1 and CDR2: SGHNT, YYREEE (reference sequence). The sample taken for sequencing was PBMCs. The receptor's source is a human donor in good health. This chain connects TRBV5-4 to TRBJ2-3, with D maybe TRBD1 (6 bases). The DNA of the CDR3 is TGTGCCAGCAGCTTTTACAGGGCGGACGCAGATACGCAGTATTTT. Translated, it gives CASSFYRADADTQYF.